These 21 T cell receptor beta chains were all obtained from the same sample, sequenced in a study of regulatory T cells in long-lasting Graves disease (dated by TCRdb to the early 2020s). The label giving this sample's time point can be read as: newly diagnosed GD, antithyroid drugs for less than 3 months. For both TCR sequencing and RNA sequencing, RNA was extracted from PBMCs in TRIzol. To prepare the library, multiplex PCR was applied. The sequencer listed for this sample is Illumina HiSeq 4000. TCR beta libraries were built with iRepertoire HTBI primers and Arm-PCR amplification of CDR3 regions. In-frame beta chains were kept once TCRdb had trimmed the public reads at Q25 with fastp and called clones with MiXCR. Entries are consolidated by CDR3 protein sequence, retaining the most common genes and DNA. The sample yields about 220,000 distinct CDR3 sequences; about 17% were counted once. The biggest ten clones account for 22% of the sample.

The sequencing here drew on peripheral blood mononuclear cells (PBMCs), taken at new diagnosis, from a patient treated with antithyroid drugs. The receptors come from a female donor with Graves disease.

This clonotype occurred many times. This sequence joins TRBV12-3 or TRBV12-4 and TRBJ2-6; D gene ambiguous. The CDR3 runs to 14 residues. Deletions cut 4 bases from V and 3 bases from J, with 7 bases between. The CDR3 nucleotides are TGTGCCAGCAGTTCAGGTGGTGGGGCCAACGTCCTGACTTTC. This encodes CASSSGGGANVLTF.

In this sample, this clonotype turned up many times. The chain joins TRBV10-3 to TRBJ2-3; 12 bases are a match to TRBD2. CDR3 length: 14 residues. The trim removed 7 bases at V and 6 bases at J, leaving 5 bases unmatched. CDR1 is ENHRY, CDR2 SYGVKD, per germline. CDR3 sequence reads: CAINGGTSGDTQYF. CDR3 nucleotide sequence: TGTGCCATCAATGGAGGGACTAGCGGGGATACGCAGTATTTT.

Regarding this clonotype: A read error is possible here, since a much larger clone lies one base away. The chain couples TRBV7-9 to TRBJ2-4; 12 bases align to TRBD2. CDR1 is SEHNR, CDR2 FQNEAQ, per germline (reference sequence). The V and J ends lost 3 bases and 5 bases, in that order; junction bases with no gene match: 8. The CDR3 runs to 17 residues. The CDR3 is CASSLLLAGGHQNIQYF. As DNA, the CDR3 is TGTGCCAGCAGCTTGCTCCTAGCGGGAGGGCACCAAAACATTCAGTACTTC.

This clonotype was recorded at least ten times. This chain links TRBV28 with TRBJ1-4; D is undetermined. Between the trimmed V and J ends, which lost 7 bases and 8 bases, there was a span of 14 bases. The CDR3 is made up of 13 amino acids. Per the germline V gene, CDR1 is MDHEN and CDR2 is SYDVKM. CDR3 DNA sequence: TGTGCCAGCACTCCCCTAGGTCGCGAAAAACTGTTTTTT. Its translation: CASTPLGREKLFF.

This clonotype was detected many times. The V call is TRBV12-3 or TRBV12-4, the J call TRBJ1-3; D call uncertain. V lost 1 base, J lost 0 bases, and 10 bases lay in between. There are 16 residues in the CDR3. The CDR3 bases are TGTGCCAGCAGTTTAGGTAGTGGTGCCTCTGGAAACACCATATATTTT. Amino acids: CASSLGSGASGNTIYF.

The chain carries TRBV15 and TRBJ1-4; D unresolved. V lost 0 bases and J 4 bases, leaving 9 bases between the germline ends. CDR3 size: 15 residues. Germline V gene sequence: CDR1 LNHNV, CDR2 YYDKDF (reference sequence). CDR3 coding DNA: TGTGCCACCAGCAGAGAATTCGGGAATAATGAAAAACTGTTTTTT. Encoded protein: CATSREFGNNEKLFF. Full variable domain (remainder filled in from reference TRBV15 and TRBJ1-4): DAMVIQNPRYQVTQFGKPVTLSCSQTLNHNVMYWYQQKSSQAPKLLFHYYDKDFNNEADTPDNFQSRRPNTSFCFLDIRSPGLGDTAMYLCATSREFGNNEKLFFGSGTQLSVL.

This clonotype has at least ten counts. The V call is TRBV19, the J call TRBJ1-2; D is unresolved. The V gene lost 5 bases and the J gene lost 4 bases, with 20 bases spanning the gap. CDR3 length equals 16 residues. Germline loops: CDR1 LNHDA, CDR2 SQIVND (reference sequence). CDR3 nucleotide sequence: TGTGCCAGTAGTCCATCCTCCGGGCCGACCCCCTATGGCTACACCTTC. Its protein product is CASSPSSGPTPYGYTF.

Ten or more counts support this clonotype. The V and J genes are TRBV19 and TRBJ1-5; no reliable D call. V dropped 2 bases and J dropped 5 bases, with 10 bases sitting between them. The CDR3 has 14 residues. Germline values: CDR1 LNHDA, CDR2 SQIVND (reference sequence). The CDR3 DNA reads as TGTGCCAGTAGTATATCTGGGCCCCATCAGCCCCAGCATTTT. This gives the protein CASSISGPHQPQHF.

This clonotype was seen more than once but under ten times. The chain uses TRBV18 and TRBJ1-1, with D possibly TRBD1 on 5 matching bases. V lost 1 base, J lost 8 bases, and 17 bases lay in between. The CDR3 spans 15 residues. The germline CDR1 and CDR2 sequences are KGHSH and LQKENI. The CDR3 here is CASSPRAGPTREAFF. The CDR3 bases are TGTGCCAGCTCACCACGGGCGGGACCGACACGAGAAGCTTTCTTT.

The gene calls are TRBV30 and TRBJ2-7; no clear D gene. This CDR3 spans 12 amino acids. The germline CDR1 and CDR2 sequences are GTSNPN and SVGIG (reference sequence). V lost 5 bases to trimming and J lost 12 bases, with 20 bases between them. CDR3 loop: CAWGTDASVWYF. In DNA form, the CDR3 reads TGTGCCTGGGGCACGGATGCCTCCGTATGGTACTTC.

This clonotype was counted many times. CDR3 residues: CASSSDSTEAFF. The CDR3, as DNA: TGTGCCAGCAGCAGTGACAGCACTGAAGCTTTCTTT. The rearrangement joins TRBV28 to TRBJ1-1; maybe TRBD1 (5 bases). V lost 6 bases, J lost 4 bases, and 9 bases lay in between. This CDR3 has 12 residues. Germline V lookup: CDR1 MDHEN, CDR2 SYDVKM.

The table lists this clonotype with many counts. V and J are TRBV10-2 and TRBJ2-5; the D gene is possibly TRBD2 (5 bases). V was cut by 6 bases and J by 4 bases, with 12 bases left in between. The CDR3 totals 13 residues. The germline CDR1 and CDR2 sequences are WSHSY and SAAADI. The CDR3 protein is CASRPSPAETQYF. The CDR3 DNA reads as TGCGCCAGCAGACCTAGCCCGGCAGAGACCCAGTACTTC.

The chain combines TRBV6-4 with TRBJ2-1; D unresolved. The CDR3 covers 13 residues. Germline CDR1 reads MRHNA; CDR2 reads SNTAGT. V shed 8 bases and J shed 3 bases, with 11 bases lying between them. This chain's CDR3 is CASGRGDYNEQFF. The CDR3 DNA follows: TGTGCCAGCGGGCGCGGAGACTACAATGAGCAGTTCTTC.

The V gene is TRBV18, the J gene TRBJ2-2; a weak D match, TRBD1 (6 bases). V was cut by 6 bases and J by 7 bases, with 12 bases left in between. CDR1 is KGHSH, CDR2 LQKENI, per germline. The CDR3 sequence is 13 residues long. CDR3: CASSGGFGGELFF. In nucleotides, the CDR3 is TGTGCCAGCTCTGGGGGCTTCGGCGGGGAGCTGTTTTTT.

The table lists this clonotype with many counts. V usage is TRBV6-2 or TRBV6-3 and J usage is TRBJ1-5, with TRBD1 as a possible D gene (5 bases). This CDR3 comprises 15 residues. The ends were cut back, 4 bases at V and 0 bases at J, with 10 bases in the middle. The germline gives CDR1 MNHEY, CDR2 SVGEGT. CDR3 sequence: CASSFREGSNQPQHF. The CDR3 DNA follows: TGTGCCAGCAGTTTCAGGGAAGGTAGCAATCAGCCCCAGCATTTT.

This clonotype came up many times. V usage is TRBV18 and J usage is TRBJ2-7; tentative D call: TRBD1 (6 bases). V was cut by 6 bases and J by 7 bases, with 16 bases left in between. The germline gives CDR1 KGHSH, CDR2 LQKENI. The CDR3 covers 13 residues. CDR3 bases: TGTGCCAGCTCGCCCCGACAGGCTGGGGAGCAGTACTTC. Translating gives CASSPRQAGEQYF.

In its sample, this clonotype was seen many times. The chain recombines TRBV27 with TRBJ1-2; D perhaps matches TRBD1 (5 bases). Germline-derived CDR1 and CDR2 are MNHEY and SMNVEV (reference sequence). The CDR3 is 13 amino acids. V was trimmed by 6 bases and J by 5 bases, leaving 13 bases between them. The CDR3 protein is CASRLGGTYGYTF. The CDR3 bases are TGTGCCAGCAGACTTGGGGGAACTTATGGCTACACCTTC.

The V gene is TRBV19, the J gene TRBJ2-3; 12 positions agree with TRBD2. The CDR3 covers 15 residues. Germline CDR1 is LNHDA and CDR2 is SQIVND (reference sequence). J was trimmed by 2 bases and V by 6 bases; bases with no gene match: 3. CDR3 loop: CASRRLAGATDTQYF. Here the CDR3 DNA reads TGTGCCAGTAGACGACTAGCGGGGGCCACAGATACGCAGTATTTT. Drawing the rest from reference TRBV19 and TRBJ2-3, the complete variable domain is DGGITQSPKYLFRKEGQNVTLSCEQNLNHDAMYWYRQDPGQGLRLIYYSQIVNDFQKGDIAEGYSVSREKKESFPLTVTSAQKNPTAFYLCASRRLAGATDTQYFGPGTRLTVL.

This clonotype was observed at least ten times. This chain joins TRBV7-2 and TRBJ2-3, with D unresolved. The germline gives CDR1 SGHTA, CDR2 FQGNSA. Trimming stripped 4 bases from V and 0 bases from J, with 11 bases between. The CDR3 sequence is 15 residues long. This CDR3 is CASSSMGVSTDTQYF. Here the CDR3 DNA reads TGTGCCAGCAGCTCAATGGGTGTCAGCACAGATACGCAGTATTTT.

This clonotype was detected many times. The genes are TRBV7-8 and TRBJ2-5; no reliable D call. CDR3 length: 17 amino acids. Trimming took off 1 base at V and 3 bases at J, with 18 bases between the two ends. Looked up from germline, CDR1 is SGHVS and CDR2 is FQNEAQ. CDR3 coding DNA: TGTGCCAGCAGCTTAGTCGGTGGGTTAAGCCCCAAAGAGACCCAGTACTTC. Amino acids: CASSLVGGLSPKETQYF. Combining the CDR3 with reference TRBV7-8 and TRBJ2-5 gives the whole variable domain GAGVSQSPRYKVAKRGQDVALRCDPISGHVSLFWYQQALGQGPEFLTYFQNEAQLDKSGLPSDRFFAERPEGSVSTLKIQRTQQEDSAVYLCASSLVGGLSPKETQYFGPGTRLLVL.

Only a few counts were recorded for this clonotype. V usage is TRBV24-1 and J usage is TRBJ2-3; 7 bases are shared with TRBD1. The V gene's germline CDR1 is KGHDR and CDR2 SFDVKD. The CDR3 sequence is 15 residues long. The V segment lost 4 bases and the J segment 2 bases; nucleotides outside the gene matches: 5. The CDR3 region is CATSEPGQVTDTQYF. DNA of the CDR3: TGTGCCACCAGTGAACCCGGACAGGTCACAGATACGCAGTATTTT.